Listed here is a single TCR beta chain. The antigen is undetermined. CDR1 LNHNV and CDR2 YYDKDF come from the germline V gene (reference sequence). CDR3 size: 20 residues. V was clipped by 0 bases and J by 4 bases; unmatched bases: 15. With 60 Vbeta and 13 Jbeta primers, the PCR was carried out. The table came from immunoSEQ multiplex PCR; TCRdb's copy has only in-frame clones and leaves some out. Of under 200,000 clones in the sample, roughly four fifths were seen once. These data are taken from a study of cytomegalovirus exposure and HLA in healthy donors. Notes on the study in general: Rarity characterized most TCR sequences, yet some public TCRs appeared in many donors. A later analysis linked a missense DCLRE1C variant to TCR beta V- and J-gene trimming. The authors later found most CMV-associated TCR beta chains appeared HLA-restricted. A later analysis found TCR association rates differed by HLA locus, highest for DRB1 and lowest for HLA-C.

The specimen was PBMCs. This chain links TRBV15 with TRBJ2-1; TRBD2 aligns across 10 bases. This clonotype originated in a man aged 35 to 55 in good health and CMV-seropositive. The CDR3 loop is CATSRDIMRASGSLYNEQFF. In nucleotides, the CDR3 is TGTGCCACCAGCAGAGATATAATGCGGGCTAGCGGGAGCTTATACAATGAGCAGTTCTTC.